The 3 T cell receptor beta chains in this list originate from one sample, sequenced in a study of blood T cell repertoires in COVID-19. Clones were sequenced by immunoSEQ multiplex PCR, and TCRdb holds only the in-frame ones, with some missing. The data show 90,000 to 100,000 clones, with 70% to 90% seen just once and about 4.3% held by the top ten. Sequencing was done on a sample of peripheral blood. These TCRs come from a man in his 60s with acute or convalescent COVID-19.

The chain couples TRBV7-3 to TRBJ2-5; TRBD2 matches at 7 bases. This CDR3 has 16 residues. Germline lookup yields CDR1 SGHTA and CDR2 FQGTGA. V shed 1 base and J 4 bases; nucleotides not matched to a gene: 9. The CDR3 is CASSLKTAGEGETQYF. CDR3 DNA: TGTGCCAGCAGCTTAAAAACGGCCGGGGAGGGAGAGACCCAGTACTTC.

This chain connects TRBV3-1 (or the pseudogene TRBV3-2) to TRBJ1-2, with D unresolved. The V and J ends lost 1 base and 4 bases respectively, with 16 bases between them. Germline CDR1 and CDR2: LGHDT and YNNKEL (reference sequence). The length of the CDR3 is 16 residues. DNA of the CDR3: TGTGCCAGCAGCCAAGTGTACTCCCAATTCGTCTATGGCTACACCTTC. Translated, it gives CASSQVYSQFVYGYTF.

This clone was seen a handful of times. The chain employs TRBV12-3 or TRBV12-4 and TRBJ1-2; no firm D call. The CDR3 totals 12 residues. The V and J ends lost 2 bases and 5 bases respectively, with 6 bases between them. This chain's CDR3 is CASSLTEYGYTF. The CDR3 DNA reads TGTGCCAGCAGTTTAACCGAGTATGGCTACACCTTC.